Listed below are T cell receptor beta chains from one sample, sequenced in a study of blood T cell repertoires in COVID-19. Using immunoSEQ multiplex PCR, the repertoire was profiled, and TCRdb retains in-frame clones only, with some absent. This sample yields 200,000 to 250,000 clones, of which more than 75% are seen a single time; around 2.8% belongs to the top ten. Sequencing was performed on peripheral blood. These receptors came from a woman aged 25 to 39 who had recovered from COVID-19. The CDR3 runs from the conserved cysteine through the conserved F or W. The D gene is left open where the match is weak. Rows give clone size only sometimes, using once, few, many, or a class for an expanded clone.

D gene,CDR3 length,V gene,J gene,clone size,CDR3 protein,CDR3 DNA
NA,16,TRBV5-6,TRBJ1-5,NA,CASSSYMRASNQPQHF,TGTGCCAGCAGCTCCTATATGCGGGCTAGCAATCAGCCCCAGCATTTT
NA,14,TRBV25-1,TRBJ1-1,NA,CASSEIGANTEAFF,TGTGCCAGCAGTGAAATAGGAGCGAACACTGAAGCTTTCTTT
NA,15,TRBV19,TRBJ1-1,few,CASSVPGSLSTEAFF,TGTGCCAGTAGTGTTCCCGGGTCCTTGAGCACTGAAGCTTTCTTT
TRBD1,15,TRBV27,TRBJ2-7,NA,CASSYGTGAIYEQYF,TGTGCCAGCAGTTATGGGACAGGGGCGATCTACGAGCAGTACTTC
TRBD1,15,TRBV19,TRBJ1-2,NA,CASSIWGQGYNGYTF,TGTGCCAGTAGTATTTGGGGACAGGGGTATAATGGCTACACCTTC
TRBD1,14,TRBV25-1,TRBJ1-5,NA,CASSLMDRNQPQHF,TGTGCCAGCAGTTTAATGGACAGGAATCAGCCCCAGCATTTT
NA,15,TRBV7-9,TRBJ2-3,NA,CASSSIRGLADTQYF,TGTGCCAGCAGCTCTATCAGGGGCTTGGCAGATACGCAGTATTTT
NA,15,TRBV12-5,TRBJ2-3,NA,CASGLVSSNADTQYF,TGTGCTAGTGGTTTAGTTAGCTCTAACGCAGATACGCAGTATTTT
TRBD2,15,TRBV5-1,TRBJ2-3,NA,CASSGGLAITDTQYF,TGCGCCAGCAGCGGGGGACTAGCGATCACAGATACGCAGTATTTT
TRBD1,15,TRBV6-1,TRBJ2-7,few,CASSERRTGAYEQYF,TGTGCCAGCAGTGAACGAAGGACAGGGGCGTATGAGCAGTACTTC
TRBD2,17,TRBV6-1,TRBJ2-5,NA,CASSESATSGGQETQYF,TGTGCCAGCAGTGAGTCGGCTACTAGCGGGGGGCAAGAGACCCAGTACTTC
NA,13,TRBV10-3,TRBJ2-7,NA,CAATRDSGYEQYF,TGTGCCGCCACAAGGGACTCCGGCTACGAGCAGTACTTC
NA,17,TRBV6-1,TRBJ1-2,few,CASSVDISAPQLYGYTF,TGTGCCAGCAGTGTTGACATCTCCGCCCCTCAACTCTATGGCTACACCTTC
TRBD1,15,TRBV2,TRBJ2-7,NA,CASGKATGISYEQYF,TGTGCCAGCGGAAAAGCGACAGGGATCTCCTACGAGCAGTACTTC
TRBD1,16,TRBV12-5,TRBJ2-5,NA,CASGLVTGGVGETQYF,TGTGCTAGTGGTTTGGTAACAGGGGGCGTAGGCGAGACCCAGTACTTC
TRBD2,17,TRBV10-3,TRBJ2-2,NA,CAISVGLAGAGTGELFF,TGTGCCATCAGTGTCGGACTAGCGGGGGCGGGTACCGGGGAGCTGTTTTTT
NA,13,TRBV19,TRBJ1-6,NA,CASSISGDSPLHF,TGTGCCAGTAGTATTTCCGGGGATTCACCCCTCCACTTT
NA,16,TRBV13,TRBJ1-3,NA,CASSPRQTGSGNTIYF,TGTGCCAGCAGCCCGCGACAGACTGGCTCTGGAAACACCATATATTTT
NA,15,TRBV5-1,TRBJ1-2,NA,CASSLGPTGIDGYTF,TGCGCCAGCAGCTTGGGGCCAACAGGGATAGATGGCTACACCTTC
NA,13,TRBV12-3/TRBV12-4,TRBJ2-1,NA,CASNRKGSAEQFF,TGTGCCAGCAACCGGAAAGGGAGTGCTGAGCAGTTCTTC
NA,15,TRBV7-6,TRBJ1-3,NA,CASTVPRGVGNTIYF,TGTGCCAGCACCGTCCCCCGGGGGGTCGGAAACACCATATATTTT
TRBD1,14,TRBV24-1,TRBJ1-2,NA,CASNADRANYGYTF,TGTGCCTCAAATGCGGACAGGGCCAACTATGGCTACACCTTC
NA,12,TRBV5-5,TRBJ2-1,NA,CASSTAADEQFF,TGTGCCAGCAGCACAGCAGCCGATGAGCAGTTCTTC
NA,15,TRBV15,TRBJ2-1,NA,CATSRGLEPYNEQFF,TGTGCCACCAGCAGAGGTTTAGAACCCTACAATGAGCAGTTCTTC